This TCR beta chain was captured by sequencing in a study of blood T cells in healthy people across ages. A second about 6 to 11 cycle PCR used barcoded and J-beta primers. TCRdb ran MiXCR on the 5' RACE reads and lists one entry per CDR3 protein. The table includes under 1,000,000 distinct CDR3 sequences, roughly 34% detected once. The sequenced material came from blood. This receptor was taken from a man aged 18 to 29 in good health.

CDR3 DNA: TGTGCCAGCAGCTTAACCAGGCCCCTACCTATCGGCACCTTC. Amino acid sequence: CASSLTRPLPIGTF. This chain connects TRBV7-9 to TRBJ1-2; D unclear. The CDR3 sequence is 14 residues long. Germline V gene data show CDR1 as SEHNR and CDR2 as FQNEAQ (reference sequence). Trimming cost V 2 bases and J 13 bases, with 20 bases left between them. Full variable domain (outside the CDR3, taken from reference TRBV7-9 and TRBJ1-2): DTGVSQNPRHKITKRGQNVTFRCDPISEHNRLYWYRQTLGQGPEFLTYFQNEAQLEKSRLLSDRFSAERPKGSFSTLEIQRTEQGDSAMYLCASSLTRPLPIGTFGSGTRLTVV.